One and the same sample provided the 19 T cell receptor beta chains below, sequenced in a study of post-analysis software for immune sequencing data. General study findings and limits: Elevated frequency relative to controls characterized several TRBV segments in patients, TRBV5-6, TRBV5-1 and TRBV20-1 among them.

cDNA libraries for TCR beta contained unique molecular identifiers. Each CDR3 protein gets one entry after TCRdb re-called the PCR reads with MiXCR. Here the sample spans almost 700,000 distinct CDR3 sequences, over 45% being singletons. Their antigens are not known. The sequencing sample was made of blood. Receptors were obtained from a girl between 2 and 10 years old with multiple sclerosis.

The chain's CDR3 is CASSQVLSSYNEQFF. The DNA of the CDR3 is TGTGCCAGCAGCCAAGTGCTAAGCTCCTACAATGAGCAGTTCTTC. This rearrangement joins TRBV3-1 to TRBJ2-1; D is unclear. The CDR3 sequence is 15 residues long. The V gene lost 1 base and the J gene lost 0 bases, with 7 bases spanning the gap. Germline V gives CDR1 LGHDT, CDR2 YNNKEL (reference sequence).

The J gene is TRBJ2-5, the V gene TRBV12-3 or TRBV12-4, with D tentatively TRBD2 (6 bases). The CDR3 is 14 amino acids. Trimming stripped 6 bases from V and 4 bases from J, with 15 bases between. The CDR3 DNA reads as TGTGCCAGCAGCTTCCCCGGAGGGTTAGAGACCCAGTACTTC. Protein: CASSFPGGLETQYF.

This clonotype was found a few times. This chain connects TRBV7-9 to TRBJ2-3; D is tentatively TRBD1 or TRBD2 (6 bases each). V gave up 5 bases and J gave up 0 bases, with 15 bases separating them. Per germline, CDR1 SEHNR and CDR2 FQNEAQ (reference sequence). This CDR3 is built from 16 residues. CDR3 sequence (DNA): TGTGCCAGCAGCGCCCCGGGGGCCTCTAGCACAGATACGCAGTATTTT. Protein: CASSAPGASSTDTQYF.

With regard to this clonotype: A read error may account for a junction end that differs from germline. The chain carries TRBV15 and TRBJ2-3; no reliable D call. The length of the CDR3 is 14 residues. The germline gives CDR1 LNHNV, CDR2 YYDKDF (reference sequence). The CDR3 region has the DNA TGTCCCACCAGCAGAGATGTAAGCGCAGATACGCAGTATTTT. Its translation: CPTSRDVSADTQYF. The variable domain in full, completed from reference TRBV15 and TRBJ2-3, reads DAMVIQNPRYQVTQFGKPVTLSCSQTLNHNVMYWYQQKSSQAPKLLFHYYDKDFNNEADTPDNFQSRRPNTSFCFLDIRSPGLGDTAMYLCPTSRDVSADTQYFGPGTRLTVL.

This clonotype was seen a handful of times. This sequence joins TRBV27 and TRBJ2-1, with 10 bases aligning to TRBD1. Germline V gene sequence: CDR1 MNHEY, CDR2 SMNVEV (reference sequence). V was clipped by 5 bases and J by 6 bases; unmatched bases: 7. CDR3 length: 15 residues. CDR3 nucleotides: TGTGCCAGCAGTAGGGGACAGGGGTTCGGCAATGAGCAGTTCTTC. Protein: CASSRGQGFGNEQFF.

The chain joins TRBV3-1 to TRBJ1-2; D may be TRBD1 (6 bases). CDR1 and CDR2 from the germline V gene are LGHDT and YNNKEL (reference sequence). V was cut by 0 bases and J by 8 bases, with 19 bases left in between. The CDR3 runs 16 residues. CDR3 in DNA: TGTGCCAGCAGCCAAGACCTGGTCCGGGGGCGCGAGGGCTACACCTTC. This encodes CASSQDLVRGREGYTF.

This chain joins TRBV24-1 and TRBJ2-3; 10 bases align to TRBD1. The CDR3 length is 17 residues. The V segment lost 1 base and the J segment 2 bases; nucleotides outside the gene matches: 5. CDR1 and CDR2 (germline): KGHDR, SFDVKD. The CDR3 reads CATSDFTGQGITDTQYF. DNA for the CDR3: TGTGCCACCAGTGATTTTACGGGACAGGGGATCACAGATACGCAGTATTTT.

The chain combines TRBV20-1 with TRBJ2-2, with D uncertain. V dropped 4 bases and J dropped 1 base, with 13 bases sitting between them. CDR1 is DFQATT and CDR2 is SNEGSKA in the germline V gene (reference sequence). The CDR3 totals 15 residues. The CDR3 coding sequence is TGCAGTGCTATCCCATTGAGAAAGAACACCGGGGAGCTGTTTTTT. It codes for CSAIPLRKNTGELFF.

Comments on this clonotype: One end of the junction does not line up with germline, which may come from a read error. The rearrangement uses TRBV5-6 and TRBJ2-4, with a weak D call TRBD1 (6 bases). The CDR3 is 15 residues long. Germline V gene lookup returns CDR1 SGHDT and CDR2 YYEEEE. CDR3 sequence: CASSQPDRMVNTQYF. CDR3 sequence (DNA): TGTGCCAGCAGCCAACCCGACAGGATGGTAAACACTCAGTACTTC. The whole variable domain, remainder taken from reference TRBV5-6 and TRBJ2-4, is DAGVTQSPTHLIKTRGQQVTLRCSPKSGHDTVSWYQQALGQGPQFIFQYYEEEERQRGNFPDRFSGHQFPNYSSELNVNALLLGDSALYLCASSQPDRMVNTQYFGAGTRLSVL.

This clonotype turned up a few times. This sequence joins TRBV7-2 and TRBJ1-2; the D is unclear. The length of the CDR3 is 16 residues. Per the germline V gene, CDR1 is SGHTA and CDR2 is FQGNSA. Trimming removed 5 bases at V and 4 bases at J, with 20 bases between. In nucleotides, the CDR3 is TGTGCCAGCAGCCCCCTCGGCGGGGAGATCCGCTATGGCTACACCTTC. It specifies CASSPLGGEIRYGYTF.

The CDR3 sequence is CASSFGGGLDIQYF. The CDR3 DNA follows: TGTGCCAGCAGCTTCGGCGGGGGTTTAGACATTCAGTACTTC. The chain joins TRBV7-2 to TRBJ2-4; 7 positions match TRBD2. The CDR3 sequence is 14 residues long. CDR1 is SGHTA and CDR2 is FQGNSA in the germline V gene. Losses at the gene ends were 3 bases for V and 8 bases for J; bases not matched to a gene: 7. Looking up the rest from reference TRBV7-2 and TRBJ2-4 gives the full variable domain: GAGVSQSPSNKVTEKGKDVELRCDPISGHTALYWYRQSLGQGLEFLIYFQGNSAPDKSGLPSDRFSAERTGGSVSTLTIQRTQQEDSAVYLCASSFGGGLDIQYFGAGTRLSVL.

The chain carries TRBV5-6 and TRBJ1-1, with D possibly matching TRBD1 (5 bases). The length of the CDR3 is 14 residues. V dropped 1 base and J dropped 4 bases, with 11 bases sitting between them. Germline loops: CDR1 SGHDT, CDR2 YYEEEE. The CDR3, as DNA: TGTGCCAGCAGCTTGACTCCGGACATCACTGAAGCTTTCTTT. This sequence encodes CASSLTPDITEAFF.

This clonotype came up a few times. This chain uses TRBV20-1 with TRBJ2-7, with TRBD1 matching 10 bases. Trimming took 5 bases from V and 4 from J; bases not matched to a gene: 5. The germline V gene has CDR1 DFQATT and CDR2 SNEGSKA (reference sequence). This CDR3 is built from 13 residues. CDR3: CSARQGAGYEQYF. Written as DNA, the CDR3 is TGCAGTGCTCGACAGGGGGCGGGTTACGAGCAGTACTTC.

The CDR3 reads CASSTADRVSNQPQHF. CDR3 bases: TGTGCCAGCAGTACTGCCGACAGGGTTAGCAATCAGCCCCAGCATTTT. The V call is TRBV6-6, the J call TRBJ1-5; the match to TRBD1 covers 7 bases. CDR1 MNHNY and CDR2 SVGAGI come from the germline V gene (reference sequence). The junction had 7 bases not matched to a gene; V was cut back by 5 bases and J by 0 bases. CDR3 size: 16 residues.

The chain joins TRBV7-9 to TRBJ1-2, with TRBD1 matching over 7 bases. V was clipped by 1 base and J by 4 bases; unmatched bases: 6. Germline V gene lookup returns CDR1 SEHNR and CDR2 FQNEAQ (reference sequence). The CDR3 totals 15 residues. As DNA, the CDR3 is TGTGCCAGCAGCTTAGTGGGACAGTTGTTCTATGGCTACACCTTC. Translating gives CASSLVGQLFYGYTF.

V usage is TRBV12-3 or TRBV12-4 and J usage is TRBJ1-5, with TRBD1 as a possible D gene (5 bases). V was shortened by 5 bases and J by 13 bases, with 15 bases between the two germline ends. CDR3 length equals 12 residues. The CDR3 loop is CASSLLGGAQHF. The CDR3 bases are TGTGCCAGCAGTCTCCTGGGCGGGGCTCAGCATTTT.

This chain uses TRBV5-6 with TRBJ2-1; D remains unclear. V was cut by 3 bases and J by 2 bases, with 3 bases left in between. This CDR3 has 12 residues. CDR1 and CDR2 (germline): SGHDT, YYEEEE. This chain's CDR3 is CASSWTYNEQFF. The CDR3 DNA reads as TGTGCCAGCAGCTGGACCTACAATGAGCAGTTCTTC.

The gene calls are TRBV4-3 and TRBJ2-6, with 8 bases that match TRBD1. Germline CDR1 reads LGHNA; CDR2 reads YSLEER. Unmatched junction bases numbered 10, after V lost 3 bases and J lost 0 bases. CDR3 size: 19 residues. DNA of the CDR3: TGCGCCAGCAGCCAGGAACCGGGACAGGTCTACTCTGGGGCCAACGTCCTGACTTTC. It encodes CASSQEPGQVYSGANVLTF.

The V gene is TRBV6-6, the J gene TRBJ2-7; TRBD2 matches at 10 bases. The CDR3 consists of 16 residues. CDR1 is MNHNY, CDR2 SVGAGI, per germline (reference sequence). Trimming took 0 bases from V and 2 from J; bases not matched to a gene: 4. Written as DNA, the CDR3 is TGTGCCAGCAGTTACTCGCCCACTAGCGGGGCCTACGAGCAGTACTTC. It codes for CASSYSPTSGAYEQYF.